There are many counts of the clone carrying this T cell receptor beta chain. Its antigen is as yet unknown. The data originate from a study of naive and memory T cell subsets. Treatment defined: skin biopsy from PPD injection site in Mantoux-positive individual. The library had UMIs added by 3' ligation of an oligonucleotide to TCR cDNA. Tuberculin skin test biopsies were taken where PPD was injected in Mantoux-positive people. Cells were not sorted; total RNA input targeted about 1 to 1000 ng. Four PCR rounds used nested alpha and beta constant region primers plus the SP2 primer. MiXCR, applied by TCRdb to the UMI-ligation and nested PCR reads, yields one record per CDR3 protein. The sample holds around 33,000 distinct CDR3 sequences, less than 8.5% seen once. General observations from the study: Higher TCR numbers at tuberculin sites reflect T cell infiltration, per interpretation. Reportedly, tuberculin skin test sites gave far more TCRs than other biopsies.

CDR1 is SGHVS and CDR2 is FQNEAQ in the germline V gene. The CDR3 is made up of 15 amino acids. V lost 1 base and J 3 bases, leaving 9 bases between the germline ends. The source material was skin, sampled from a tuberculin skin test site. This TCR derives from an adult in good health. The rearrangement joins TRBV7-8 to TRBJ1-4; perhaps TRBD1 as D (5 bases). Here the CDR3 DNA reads TGTGCCAGCAGCTTAGTGCAGGGCTCTAATGAAAAACTGTTTTTT. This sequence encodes CASSLVQGSNEKLFF.